The following is a T cell receptor beta chain sequence with its context. This sample is drawn from a study of T cell changes during pregnancy in multiple sclerosis. Germline assignment: CDR1 MRHNA and CDR2 SNTAGT. J gave up 2 bases and V 2 bases, and 3 bases lay outside the gene matches. The CDR3 is made up of 16 amino acids. The repertoire was sequenced with immunoSEQ multiplex PCR; TCRdb's copy has only in-frame clones and lacks some. The profile covers tens of thousands of clones, with 88% appearing a single time and about 5.4% taken by the ten largest. This chain joins TRBV6-4 and TRBJ2-3; TRBD1 matches at 11 bases. The source is a female donor in good health, enrolled as a control in a pregnancy study. The specimen was CD8+ T cells from peripheral blood mononuclear cells, collected after pregnancy. CDR3 DNA: TGTGCCAGCAGTGACGGGACAGGGGGGCCCACAGATACGCAGTATTTT. The encoded protein is CASSDGTGGPTDTQYF.